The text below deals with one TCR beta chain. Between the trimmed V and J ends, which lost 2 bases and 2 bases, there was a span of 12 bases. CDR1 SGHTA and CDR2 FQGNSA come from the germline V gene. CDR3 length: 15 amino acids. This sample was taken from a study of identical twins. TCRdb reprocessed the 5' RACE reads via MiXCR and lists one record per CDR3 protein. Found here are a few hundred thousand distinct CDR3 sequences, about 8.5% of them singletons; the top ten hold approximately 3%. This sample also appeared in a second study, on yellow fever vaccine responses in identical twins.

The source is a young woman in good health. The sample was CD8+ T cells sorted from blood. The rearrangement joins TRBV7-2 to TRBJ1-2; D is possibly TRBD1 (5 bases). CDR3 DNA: TGTGCCAGCAGCTTAATCGGGGGGACCAACTATGGCTACACCTTC. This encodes CASSLIGGTNYGYTF.